The rows below give T cell receptor beta chains drawn from one sample of a study of T cells after yellow fever vaccination. A single record per CDR3 protein comes from TCRdb applying MiXCR to the 5' RACE reads. The table shows 620,000 or so distinct CDR3 sequences, with more than 9% occurring only once. The source material was PBMCs, sampled on the day of the yellow fever booster vaccination. These receptor sequences come from a man in his thirties or forties who received the YFV17D yellow fever vaccine. Each CDR3 is given with its conserved first and last residue. D genes are given only for firm matches. Clone sizes are given selectively: once, few, many, or a class where the clone is expanded.

CDR3nt: TGTGCCAGCAGTGCCACAGGCCTCGACCTAGGCAATCAGCCCCAGCATTTT
CDR3aa: CASSATGLDLGNQPQHF
v_gene: TRBV2
d_gene: .
abundance: few
j_gene: TRBJ1-5

CDR3nt: TGTGCCAGCAGTTGGCCGGGACAGCAAAAAAACATTCAGTACTTC
CDR3aa: CASSWPGQQKNIQYF
v_gene: TRBV6-5
d_gene: TRBD1
abundance: many
j_gene: TRBJ2-4

CDR3nt: TGTGCCACCCGGAACTCGGAGACCCAGTACTTC
CDR3aa: CATRNSETQYF
v_gene: TRBV6-5
d_gene: .
abundance: few
j_gene: TRBJ2-5

CDR3nt: TGCAGTGCTATTAGACTAGCGGGAGATCTCACAGATACGCAGTATTTT
CDR3aa: CSAIRLAGDLTDTQYF
v_gene: TRBV20-1
d_gene: TRBD2
abundance: many
j_gene: TRBJ2-3

CDR3nt: TGCAGTGCCCCTGAAAGCTCGGGACAAAGGAGGAATGAGCAGTTCTTC
CDR3aa: CSAPESSGQRRNEQFF
v_gene: TRBV20-1
d_gene: .
abundance: .
j_gene: TRBJ2-1

CDR3nt: TGCGCCAGCAGCTTGGTAGCCGGGGGGAGGGCCTACGAGCAGTACTTC
CDR3aa: CASSLVAGGRAYEQYF
v_gene: TRBV5-1
d_gene: TRBD2
abundance: .
j_gene: TRBJ2-7

CDR3nt: TGTGCCAGCAGTTTATCATCCTATCAGCCCCAGCATTTT
CDR3aa: CASSLSSYQPQHF
v_gene: TRBV12-3/TRBV12-4
d_gene: .
abundance: few
j_gene: TRBJ1-5

CDR3nt: TGTGCCAGCAGCTTAGAAGGGGGCAGTAAGACCCAGTACTTC
CDR3aa: CASSLEGGSKTQYF
v_gene: TRBV7-9
d_gene: TRBD1
abundance: .
j_gene: TRBJ2-5

CDR3nt: TGTGCCTGGAGTGGTGGCCTAGGCCCCTACGAGCAGTACTTC
CDR3aa: CAWSGGLGPYEQYF
v_gene: TRBV30
d_gene: .
abundance: once
j_gene: TRBJ2-7

CDR3nt: TGTGCCAGCAGCCCCCACCTCGGGACGATACAAGAGACCCAGTACTTC
CDR3aa: CASSPHLGTIQETQYF
v_gene: TRBV12-3/TRBV12-4
d_gene: .
abundance: .
j_gene: TRBJ2-5

CDR3nt: TGTGCCAGCAGCCAAGATCCCGCAGGGGCTTTCAGTACAGATACGCAGTATTTT
CDR3aa: CASSQDPAGAFSTDTQYF
v_gene: TRBV4-2
d_gene: .
abundance: .
j_gene: TRBJ2-3

CDR3nt: TGTGCCAGCAGCTACCGGGCTAGCGGGAGGGCGGTCCCCTTCGAGCAGTACTTC
CDR3aa: CASSYRASGRAVPFEQYF
v_gene: TRBV6-5
d_gene: TRBD2
abundance: few
j_gene: TRBJ2-7

CDR3nt: TGTGCCAGCGGAAACACCGGGACAGGGAATTACGAGCAGTACTTC
CDR3aa: CASGNTGTGNYEQYF
v_gene: TRBV19
d_gene: TRBD1
abundance: .
j_gene: TRBJ2-7

CDR3nt: TGTGCCAGCAGCTTGGCGGGGCTAGCGGGTCACTCTGGGGCCAACGTCCTGACTTTC
CDR3aa: CASSLAGLAGHSGANVLTF
v_gene: TRBV5-4
d_gene: TRBD2
abundance: once
j_gene: TRBJ2-6

CDR3nt: TGCAGTGCTAGTAACGGGATGGGGGGAGAAGCTTTCTTT
CDR3aa: CSASNGMGGEAFF
v_gene: TRBV20-1
d_gene: .
abundance: .
j_gene: TRBJ1-1

CDR3nt: TGTGCCAGCAGTTACTCCTGGGTTCCGAGCTCCTACGAGCAGTACTTC
CDR3aa: CASSYSWVPSSYEQYF
v_gene: TRBV6-2/TRBV6-3
d_gene: .
abundance: .
j_gene: TRBJ2-7

CDR3nt: TGTGCCAGCAGCCAACATAGCGGGAGCTCCTACAATGAGCAGTTCTTC
CDR3aa: CASSQHSGSSYNEQFF
v_gene: TRBV14
d_gene: TRBD2
abundance: few
j_gene: TRBJ2-1

CDR3nt: TGCAGCGTTTCCCCCGCTCTAGCGGTGTACAATGAGCAGTTCTTC
CDR3aa: CSVSPALAVYNEQFF
v_gene: TRBV29-1
d_gene: TRBD2
abundance: many
j_gene: TRBJ2-1

CDR3nt: TGTGCCAGCAAGTTTACCCTGACTAGCGGCACAGATACGCAGTATTTT
CDR3aa: CASKFTLTSGTDTQYF
v_gene: TRBV28
d_gene: TRBD2
abundance: .
j_gene: TRBJ2-3

CDR3nt: TGTGCTAGTGGCCAGCCCGACGTATTCAATCAGCCCCAGCATTTT
CDR3aa: CASGQPDVFNQPQHF
v_gene: TRBV12-5
d_gene: .
abundance: few
j_gene: TRBJ1-5

CDR3nt: TGTGCCAGCAGTTTGAGAGGGTATGGCGGGGAGCTGTTTTTT
CDR3aa: CASSLRGYGGELFF
v_gene: TRBV12-3/TRBV12-4
d_gene: .
abundance: .
j_gene: TRBJ2-2

CDR3nt: TGTGCCACCAGCCGCGGGAGTAGCGGGATAGGCTACGAGCAGTACTTC
CDR3aa: CATSRGSSGIGYEQYF
v_gene: TRBV15
d_gene: TRBD2
abundance: few
j_gene: TRBJ2-7